These 30 T cell receptor beta chains originate from one sample sequenced in a study of blood T cell repertoires in COVID-19. Using immunoSEQ multiplex PCR, the repertoire was profiled, and TCRdb retains in-frame clones only, with some absent. The sample gives about 160,000 clones, more than 65% of which show up once; 10% is in the top ten. The sample consisted of peripheral blood. These receptors were obtained from a woman older than 75 with active or convalescent COVID-19.

V usage is TRBV29-1 and J usage is TRBJ2-5; D is perhaps TRBD1 (6 bases). The CDR3 totals 13 residues. The V and J ends lost 1 base and 4 bases respectively, with 10 bases between them. Germline V gene sequence: CDR1 SQVTM, CDR2 ANQGSEA. The CDR3 is CSVEGGTRETQYF. CDR3 nucleotide sequence: TGCAGCGTTGAAGGTGGGACAAGAGAGACCCAGTACTTC.

V is TRBV6-5 and J is TRBJ2-5; 9 nucleotides align to TRBD1. Trimming at V came to 5 bases and at J to 9 bases, leaving 4 bases not matched to a gene. CDR1 is MNHEY and CDR2 is SVGAGI in the germline V gene. CDR3 length: 12 residues. CDR3 loop: CASSKQGAAQYF. The CDR3 bases are TGTGCCAGCAGTAAACAGGGGGCGGCCCAGTACTTC.

This sequence joins TRBV5-1 and TRBJ2-3; 11 bases line up with TRBD2. The CDR3 is made up of 15 amino acids. Germline-derived CDR1 and CDR2 are SGHRS and YFSETQ. The J segment lost 6 bases and the V segment lost 3 bases, leaving 6 bases of the junction unmatched. The CDR3 loop is CASSSLAGVRDTQYF. The CDR3 DNA follows: TGCGCCAGCAGCTCACTAGCGGGAGTCAGGGATACGCAGTATTTT.

The rearrangement links TRBV19 to TRBJ2-1; 11 nucleotides match TRBD2. CDR1 and CDR2 (germline): LNHDA, SQIVND (reference sequence). The CDR3 spans 18 residues. V gave up 7 bases and J gave up 0 bases; unmatched junction bases: 11. The CDR3 loop is CASNLNGLAGSSYNEQFF. The CDR3 coding sequence is TGTGCCAGTAACCTAAACGGACTAGCGGGCAGCTCCTACAATGAGCAGTTCTTC.

The chain combines TRBV5-1 with TRBJ2-5; 11 bases agree with TRBD1. The CDR3 spans 15 residues. J lost 4 bases, V lost 2 bases, and 4 bases had no gene match. Germline loops: CDR1 SGHRS, CDR2 YFSETQ. DNA of the CDR3: TGCGCCAGCAGCTTCTGGACAGGGGGCGGAGAGACCCAGTACTTC. This sequence encodes CASSFWTGGGETQYF.

This clone was seen a handful of times. The chain employs TRBV5-1 and TRBJ2-7, with D possibly matching TRBD1 (7 bases). The CDR3 has 15 amino acids. Germline-derived CDR1 and CDR2 are SGHRS and YFSETQ. Between the trimmed V and J ends, which lost 1 base and 5 bases, there was a span of 16 bases. CDR3 sequence (DNA): TGCGCCAGCAGCTTGAAGGGGGCTCGGGAGAACGAGCAGTACTTC. This codes for CASSLKGARENEQYF.

The chain recombines TRBV6-5 with TRBJ1-5; D gene uncertain. The CDR3 loop spans 14 amino acids. V gave up 6 bases and J gave up 2 bases, with 11 bases separating them. CDR1 and CDR2 from the germline V gene are MNHEY and SVGAGI. The DNA of the CDR3 is TGTGCCAGCAGGGGCGGGCGCGGCAATCAGCCCCAGCATTTT. Translated, it gives CASRGGRGNQPQHF.

This chain connects TRBV4-1 to TRBJ1-1; 8 bases fit TRBD1. This CDR3 has 19 amino acids. J gave up 1 base and V 2 bases, and 15 bases lay outside the gene matches. Germline CDR1 is MGHRA and CDR2 is YSYEKL. The CDR3 bases are TGCGCCAGCAGCCAATCAAGGGAGAACAGGGGGACGAGGAACACTGAAGCTTTCTTT. Amino acids: CASSQSRENRGTRNTEAFF.

This chain connects TRBV28 to TRBJ2-3; possible D gene TRBD1, 8 bases. The CDR3 consists of 15 residues. The V gene lost 3 bases and the J gene lost 4 bases, with 14 bases spanning the gap. Germline CDR1 MDHEN, CDR2 SYDVKM. DNA of the CDR3: TGTGCCAGCAGTTTTCGGACAGGGAGGGCAGATACGCAGTATTTT. The encoded protein is CASSFRTGRADTQYF.

This chain uses TRBV6-5 with TRBJ1-1; possible D gene TRBD1, 5 bases. The CDR3 totals 15 residues. CDR1 is MNHEY, CDR2 SVGAGI, per germline. V was shortened by 0 bases and J by 4 bases, with 12 bases between the two germline ends. DNA of the CDR3: TGTGCCAGCAGTTACTCGCCAGGGATTAGCACTGAAGCTTTCTTT. This codes for CASSYSPGISTEAFF.

In the case of this clone: One end of the junction does not line up with germline, which may come from a read error. This chain uses TRBV7-2 with TRBJ2-2; 9 bases match TRBD2. CDR3 length: 14 amino acids. Germline loops: CDR1 SGHTA, CDR2 FQGNSA. The CDR3: CASSSTVAGGVLFF. The CDR3, as DNA: TGTGCCAGCAGCTCAACCGTTGCGGGAGGGGTGCTGTTTTTT.

There are a few counts of this clone. The chain links TRBV4-1 to TRBJ1-4, with TRBD1 matching over 9 bases. CDR1 MGHRA and CDR2 YSYEKL come from the germline V gene. CDR3 size: 18 residues. V lost 2 bases and J lost 5; bases outside the gene matches: 12. The CDR3 region has the DNA TGCGCCAGCAGCCAAAAACGCGGGACAGGGAGAGGAAATGAAAAACTGTTTTTT. This sequence encodes CASSQKRGTGRGNEKLFF.

The chain uses TRBV27 and TRBJ1-1; 7 nucleotides line up with TRBD1. This CDR3 comprises 14 residues. The V and J ends lost 6 bases and 3 bases, in that order; junction bases with no gene match: 7. Germline values: CDR1 MNHEY, CDR2 SMNVEV (reference sequence). The CDR3 spells CASSLQGMHTEAFF. The CDR3 nucleotides read TGTGCCAGCAGCCTACAGGGGATGCACACTGAAGCTTTCTTT.

The chain uses TRBV28 and TRBJ1-2; a weak D match, TRBD1 (5 bases). The germline V gene encodes CDR1 MDHEN and CDR2 SYDVKM. Between the trimmed V and J ends, which lost 10 bases and 2 bases, there was a span of 11 bases. CDR3 size: 12 residues. The CDR3 DNA sequence: TGTGCCACCAGGACACCCAACTATGGCTACACCTTC. This translates into CATRTPNYGYTF.

The rearrangement uses TRBV24-1 and TRBJ2-1; D is possibly TRBD2 (6 bases). V was cut by 4 bases and J by 8 bases, with 11 bases left in between. CDR1 is KGHDR, CDR2 SFDVKD, per germline. The CDR3 has 13 amino acids. CDR3 nucleotides: TGTGCCACCAGTGACCGGGGGTATGATGAGCAGTTCTTC. Its translation is CATSDRGYDEQFF.

The chain uses TRBV27 and TRBJ2-1; 9 bases line up with TRBD2. From germline, CDR1 is MNHEY and CDR2 SMNVEV (reference sequence). The CDR3 has 17 residues. V dropped 0 bases and J dropped 7; count of bases not matched to a gene: 10. CDR3 region: CASSLSWSSGGINEQFF. CDR3 in DNA: TGTGCCAGCAGTTTATCCTGGAGTAGCGGGGGCATTAATGAGCAGTTCTTC.

The chain links TRBV2 to TRBJ1-2, with a possible D match to TRBD1 (5 bases). CDR1 is SNHLY and CDR2 is FYNNEI in the germline V gene. The CDR3 covers 12 residues. With 9 bases removed from V and 7 bases from J, the gap between germline ends came to 15 bases. The CDR3 DNA sequence: TGTGCCAGGATGATAGGGGAAGGTGGCTACACCTTC. Its protein product is CARMIGEGGYTF.

The genes are TRBV6-5 and TRBJ2-1; TRBD1 is a possible D gene (5 bases). With 1 base removed from V and 9 bases from J, the gap between germline ends came to 10 bases. This CDR3 spans 13 amino acids. The germline CDR1 and CDR2 sequences are MNHEY and SVGAGI. The CDR3 nucleotides are TGTGCCAGCAGTTACTTCGGACAAAGTGAGCAGTTCTTC. Translating it yields CASSYFGQSEQFF.

This chain connects TRBV30 to TRBJ1-1; no definite D call. Germline assignment: CDR1 GTSNPN and CDR2 SVGIG (reference sequence). The CDR3 has 13 residues. The V end lost 4 bases, the J end lost 8 bases, and 17 bases lay between the germline ends. DNA for the CDR3: TGTGCCTGGAACCCCCACCCAGCGAAAGAAGCTTTCTTT. Amino acid sequence: CAWNPHPAKEAFF.

V usage is TRBV9 and J usage is TRBJ2-5; tentative D call: TRBD2 (6 bases). V was trimmed by 5 bases and J by 5 bases, leaving 19 bases between them. The CDR3 is 15 amino acids. Germline-derived CDR1 and CDR2 are SGDLS and YYNGEE. CDR3 sequence reads: CASRNPHGGLETQYF. The CDR3 DNA sequence: TGTGCCAGCAGGAACCCCCATGGAGGGTTGGAGACCCAGTACTTC.

The chain links TRBV28 to TRBJ1-5, with TRBD1 identical over 9 bases. Germline CDR1 MDHEN, CDR2 SYDVKM. Trimming removed 0 bases from V and 2 bases from J; junction bases left unmatched: 8. The CDR3 consists of 18 residues. As DNA, the CDR3 is TGTGCCAGCAGTTTATGGGGGACAGGGTCCGTGGGCAATCAGCCCCAGCATTTT. This sequence encodes CASSLWGTGSVGNQPQHF.

This chain uses TRBV7-9 with TRBJ1-1, with D tentatively TRBD1 (6 bases). Per germline, CDR1 SEHNR and CDR2 FQNEAQ (reference sequence). The CDR3 sequence is 16 residues long. V lost 4 bases, J lost 5 bases, and 20 bases lay in between. The CDR3 reads CASSSLRGRGGTEAFF. DNA for the CDR3: TGTGCCAGCAGCTCCCTACGGGGCAGGGGAGGGACTGAAGCTTTCTTT.

This clone was counted between two and nine times. This chain links TRBV5-1 with TRBJ1-2; D not resolved. Looked up from germline, CDR1 is SGHRS and CDR2 is YFSETQ. Trimming took 4 bases from V and 8 from J, leaving 21 bases between them. The CDR3 spans 15 residues. The CDR3 DNA sequence: TGCGCCAGCAGCCCAACGGGTCGAGGGAGTTACGGCTACACCTTC. It is translated as CASSPTGRGSYGYTF.

The J gene is TRBJ1-5, the V gene TRBV5-1; D gene ambiguous. V lost 5 bases and J lost 0, with 12 bases in between. CDR3 length equals 15 residues. The germline CDR1 and CDR2 sequences are SGHRS and YFSETQ. CDR3 residues: CASSMDGDSNQPQHF. The CDR3, as DNA: TGCGCCAGCAGTATGGACGGGGATAGCAATCAGCCCCAGCATTTT.

The chain uses TRBV15 and TRBJ2-3; D call uncertain. Germline values: CDR1 LNHNV, CDR2 YYDKDF (reference sequence). The CDR3 contains 17 residues. V was pared by 0 bases and J by 6 bases, with 19 bases between. In nucleotides, the CDR3 is TGTGCCACCAGCAGAGATCTAAGCGCACAAAACATTGATACGCAGTATTTT. Protein product: CATSRDLSAQNIDTQYF.

The chain carries TRBV7-9 and TRBJ2-5; TRBD2 agrees at 13 bases. The trim removed 5 bases at V and 5 bases at J, leaving 5 bases unmatched. The CDR3 runs to 15 residues. CDR1 and CDR2 from the germline V gene are SEHNR and FQNEAQ (reference sequence). The CDR3 spells CASSLGLAGAETQYF. The CDR3 DNA reads TGTGCCAGCAGCCTAGGACTAGCGGGAGCGGAGACCCAGTACTTC. The variable domain in full, completed from reference TRBV7-9 and TRBJ2-5, reads DTGVSQNPRHKITKRGQNVTFRCDPISEHNRLYWYRQTLGQGPEFLTYFQNEAQLEKSRLLSDRFSAERPKGSFSTLEIQRTEQGDSAMYLCASSLGLAGAETQYFGPGTRLLVL.

The CDR3 spells CASSASTGDGYTF. The CDR3 DNA is TGTGCCAGCAGCGCCTCAACAGGGGACGGCTACACCTTC. The J gene is TRBJ1-2, the V gene TRBV11-1; 7 bases line up with TRBD1. This CDR3 spans 13 amino acids. Germline trimming cut 5 bases from V and 8 bases from J; bases unmatched to any gene: 8. Per germline, CDR1 SGHAT and CDR2 FQDESV (reference sequence).

This chain connects TRBV6-6 to TRBJ1-6; TRBD1 might be the D (6 bases). CDR1 and CDR2 from the germline V gene are MNHNY and SVGAGI (reference sequence). CDR3 size: 14 residues. V was clipped by 2 bases and J by 10 bases, with 12 bases between them. The CDR3 spells CASSYLKGGSPLHF. In DNA form, the CDR3 reads TGTGCCAGCAGTTACCTCAAAGGGGGATCACCCCTCCACTTT.

The chain links TRBV28 to TRBJ2-5; D is unresolved. The V gene's germline CDR1 is MDHEN and CDR2 SYDVKM. V lost 5 bases, J lost 5 bases, and 6 bases lay in between. The CDR3 length is 11 residues. In DNA, the CDR3 is TGTGCCAGCAGTATCCTTGAGACCCAGTACTTC. Translating gives CASSILETQYF.

V usage is TRBV27 and J usage is TRBJ2-4; a weak D match, TRBD2 (6 bases). Trimming took 2 bases from V and 5 from J, leaving 7 bases between them. The CDR3 has 13 residues. The V gene's germline CDR1 is MNHEY and CDR2 SMNVEV (reference sequence). As DNA, the CDR3 is TGTGCCAGCAGTTTAAGGAGGGAAAACATTCAGTACTTC. It translates to CASSLRRENIQYF.